These 21 T cell receptor beta chains came from one sample sequenced in a study of control samples from healthy donors and cancer patients. Clones were sequenced by immunoSEQ multiplex PCR, and TCRdb holds only the in-frame ones, with some missing. This table holds roughly 52,000 clones, 90% to 95% found once. Sample: blood. These receptors were obtained from a man aged 30 to 39 in good health.

The chain is built from TRBV6-2 or TRBV6-3 and TRBJ2-7; D is tentatively TRBD1 or TRBD2 (5 bases each). Trimming removed 3 bases from V and 0 bases from J, with 12 bases in between. The CDR3 totals 15 residues. Germline V gene lookup returns CDR1 MNHEY and CDR2 SVGEGT. The CDR3 coding sequence is TGTGCCAGCAGTTATTTGGCAGGGAGCTCCTACGAGCAGTACTTC. Amino acid sequence: CASSYLAGSSYEQYF.

V gene TRBV14 combines with J gene TRBJ2-7, with D hard to call. Germline CDR1 reads SGHDN; CDR2 reads FVKESK. The CDR3 covers 12 residues. Trimming left V 5 bases short and J 3 bases short, with 8 bases between. As DNA, the CDR3 is TGTGCCAGCAGCTCTCCCAACTACGAGCAGTACTTC. It encodes CASSSPNYEQYF.

The rearrangement uses TRBV7-3 and TRBJ2-1; 11 nucleotides align to TRBD2. The V gene end was trimmed by 1 base and the J gene end by 9 bases; junction bases not matched to a gene: 5. The germline V gene encodes CDR1 SGHTA and CDR2 FQGTGA. This CDR3 region has 15 residues. The CDR3 reads CASSLNSGRASEQFF. CDR3 nucleotide sequence: TGTGCCAGCAGCTTAAATAGCGGGAGGGCCAGTGAGCAGTTCTTC.

This rearrangement joins TRBV18 to TRBJ2-3, with a tentative D call TRBD1 (6 bases). Germline assignment: CDR1 KGHSH and CDR2 LQKENI. The CDR3 contains 17 residues. The ends were cut back, 3 bases at V and 1 base at J, with 17 bases in the middle. CDR3 sequence: CASSPENLRQGTDTQYF. The CDR3 DNA is TGTGCCAGCTCACCCGAGAACCTTCGACAGGGCACAGATACGCAGTATTTT.

The chain carries TRBV5-1 and TRBJ2-3; possibly TRBD2 for D (6 bases). The V end was cut by 3 bases, the J end by 6 bases, with 17 bases between. Germline V CDR1 and CDR2: SGHRS, YFSETQ. The CDR3 loop spans 15 amino acids. CDR3 sequence (DNA): TGCGCCAGCAGCTCAACTAGCACCCGAGGGGATACGCAGTATTTT. It translates to CASSSTSTRGDTQYF. The whole variable domain, filled in from reference TRBV5-1 and TRBJ2-3, reads KAGVTQTPRYLIKTRGQQVTLSCSPISGHRSVSWYQQTPGQGLQFLFEYFSETQRNKGNFPGRFSGRQFSNSRSEMNVSTLELGDSALYLCASSSTSTRGDTQYFGPGTRLTVL.

V gene TRBV5-1 combines with J gene TRBJ1-3; tentative D call: TRBD1 (6 bases). The CDR3 runs to 15 residues. The V end lost 4 bases, the J end lost 4 bases, and 15 bases lay between the germline ends. CDR1 is SGHRS, CDR2 YFSETQ, per germline. In DNA, the CDR3 is TGCGCCAGCAGCAAAAGGTCAGGGGCAGGAAACACCATATATTTT. It specifies CASSKRSGAGNTIYF.

This sequence joins TRBV9 and TRBJ1-5; D is undetermined. The CDR3 is 15 amino acids. V lost 0 bases to trimming and J lost 4 bases, with 11 bases between them. The germline V gene encodes CDR1 SGDLS and CDR2 YYNGEE. CDR3 sequence reads: CASSVDGVGNQPQHF. In nucleotides, the CDR3 is TGTGCCAGCAGCGTAGATGGGGTTGGGAATCAGCCCCAGCATTTT. The whole variable domain, remainder taken from reference TRBV9 and TRBJ1-5, is DSGVTQTPKHLITATGQRVTLRCSPRSGDLSVYWYQQSLDQGLQFLIQYYNGEERAKGNILERFSAQQFPDLHSELNLSSLELGDSALYFCASSVDGVGNQPQHFGDGTRLSIL.

This sequence joins TRBV7-9 and TRBJ2-1; 7 nucleotides line up with TRBD2. The J segment lost 7 bases and the V segment lost 3 bases, leaving 12 bases of the junction unmatched. This CDR3 is built from 16 residues. Germline lookup yields CDR1 SEHNR and CDR2 FQNEAQ (reference sequence). The CDR3 DNA reads TGTGCCAGCAGCTTGGGGGAGGGAGGGCCTGAAAATGAGCAGTTCTTC. It encodes CASSLGEGGPENEQFF. The whole variable domain, remainder taken from reference TRBV7-9 and TRBJ2-1, is DTGVSQNPRHKITKRGQNVTFRCDPISEHNRLYWYRQTLGQGPEFLTYFQNEAQLEKSRLLSDRFSAERPKGSFSTLEIQRTEQGDSAMYLCASSLGEGGPENEQFFGPGTRLTVL.

V usage is TRBV28 and J usage is TRBJ2-7; 8 bases match TRBD2. The germline V gene encodes CDR1 MDHEN and CDR2 SYDVKM. The J segment lost 5 bases and the V segment lost 6 bases, leaving 12 bases of the junction unmatched. The CDR3 spans 15 residues. The CDR3 DNA sequence: TGTGCCAGCAGGACCTCGGCGGGAGGTAGCAACGAGCAGTACTTC. This translates into CASRTSAGGSNEQYF.

The chain combines TRBV29-1 with TRBJ1-1; D is uncertain. The germline V gene encodes CDR1 SQVTM and CDR2 ANQGSEA. This CDR3 has 11 residues. The V gene lost 8 bases and the J gene lost 10 bases, with 17 bases spanning the gap. CDR3 bases: TGCAGCACGGTGGATCCGGAGGGAGCTTTCTTT. Its protein product is CSTVDPEGAFF.

The genes are TRBV3-1 (or the pseudogene TRBV3-2) and TRBJ2-2; D is ambiguous. Trimming shortened V by 0 bases and J by 6 bases, and 8 bases separated the two germline ends. The germline V gene has CDR1 LGHDT and CDR2 YNNKEL (reference sequence). The CDR3 totals 14 residues. The CDR3 DNA reads TGTGCCAGCAGCCAAGAGTTAGTCCCCGGGGAGCTGTTTTTT. Amino acids: CASSQELVPGELFF.

The sample holds one count of this clone. V is TRBV9 and J is TRBJ2-1; possibly TRBD1 for D (5 bases). This CDR3 region has 14 residues. V shed 0 bases and J shed 8 bases, with 12 bases lying between them. Germline CDR1 reads SGDLS; CDR2 reads YYNGEE. This chain's CDR3 is CASSVGTRTDEQFF. CDR3 DNA: TGTGCCAGCAGCGTAGGGACAAGGACGGATGAGCAGTTCTTC.

CDR3: CASSVRGPRYGYTF. DNA for the CDR3: TGTGCCAGCAGCGTCAGGGGGCCGCGCTATGGCTACACCTTC. This chain uses TRBV9 with TRBJ1-2; 8 bases align to TRBD1. The V segment lost 2 bases and the J segment 4 bases; nucleotides outside the gene matches: 4. The CDR3 loop spans 14 amino acids. The germline gives CDR1 SGDLS, CDR2 YYNGEE. Full variable domain (missing parts from reference TRBV9 and TRBJ1-2): DSGVTQTPKHLITATGQRVTLRCSPRSGDLSVYWYQQSLDQGLQFLIQYYNGEERAKGNILERFSAQQFPDLHSELNLSSLELGDSALYFCASSVRGPRYGYTFGSGTRLTVV.

The chain couples TRBV10-2 to TRBJ2-7; D is undetermined. Trimming cost V 6 bases and J 0 bases, with 12 bases left between them. The CDR3 is 14 residues long. Germline CDR1 reads WSHSY; CDR2 reads SAAADI. CDR3 sequence (DNA): TGCGCCAGCAGGAACAAGAAGAGCTCCTACGAGCAGTACTTC. This codes for CASRNKKSSYEQYF.

The rearrangement links TRBV6-5 to TRBJ2-7; D is unresolved. The CDR3 runs to 13 residues. Trimming removed 0 bases from V and 6 bases from J, with 9 bases in between. Germline assignment: CDR1 MNHEY and CDR2 SVGAGI. Written as DNA, the CDR3 is TGTGCCAGCAGTTACTCGTTGAAATTCGAGCAGTACTTC. Its protein is CASSYSLKFEQYF.

The table lists this clone with a count of one. The CDR3 region is CASSQDLADNEQFF. CDR3 coding DNA: TGCGCCAGCAGCCAAGATTTGGCGGACAATGAGCAGTTCTTC. The chain combines TRBV4-3 with TRBJ2-7; D not certain. The DNA end favors TRBJ2-1, so the J call may be wrong. Germline CDR1 LGHNA, CDR2 YSLEER. This CDR3 spans 14 amino acids.

CDR3 amino acids: CASSLTTGSYEQYF. CDR3 nucleotides: TGTGCCAGCAGCCTAACGACAGGGTCCTACGAGCAGTACTTC. The chain has TRBV7-2 and TRBJ2-7; 7 bases agree with TRBD1. From germline, CDR1 is SGHTA and CDR2 FQGNSA. The V and J ends lost 5 bases and 1 base, in that order; junction bases with no gene match: 5. The CDR3 is 14 residues long.

The chain employs TRBV2 and TRBJ2-1; D may correspond to TRBD1 or TRBD2 (6 bases each). This CDR3 has 15 amino acids. CDR1 SNHLY and CDR2 FYNNEI come from the germline V gene. V lost 4 bases to trimming and J lost 0 bases, with 10 bases between them. CDR3 residues: CASSAGASSYNEQFF. The CDR3 DNA reads TGTGCCAGCAGTGCGGGGGCCAGCTCCTACAATGAGCAGTTCTTC.

This chain joins TRBV2 and TRBJ2-5; 11 nucleotides align to TRBD1. CDR1 and CDR2 from the germline V gene are SNHLY and FYNNEI. With 5 bases clipped from V and 4 bases from J, the junction kept 6 bases outside the gene matches. The length of the CDR3 is 15 residues. In nucleotides, the CDR3 is TGTGCCAGCAGTTCGGGACAGGGGGGTCTAGAGACCCAGTACTTC. It translates to CASSSGQGGLETQYF.

V usage is TRBV18 and J usage is TRBJ1-1; possibly TRBD1 for D (5 bases). The V end was cut by 6 bases, the J end by 3 bases, with 11 bases between. The CDR3 extends over 13 amino acids. Germline V gene sequence: CDR1 KGHSH, CDR2 LQKENI. This chain's CDR3 is CASSPQGYTEAFF. DNA of the CDR3: TGTGCCAGCTCGCCTCAGGGCTACACTGAAGCTTTCTTT. The full variable domain, its missing parts supplied by reference TRBV18 and TRBJ1-1, is NAGVMQNPRHLVRRRGQEARLRCSPMKGHSHVYWYRQLPEEGLKFMVYLQKENIIDESGMPKERFSAEFPKEGPSILRIQQVVRGDSAAYFCASSPQGYTEAFFGQGTRLTVV.

V is TRBV27 and J is TRBJ2-1; the D call may be TRBD1 or TRBD2 (5 bases each). Looked up from germline, CDR1 is MNHEY and CDR2 is SMNVEV (reference sequence). V was cut by 2 bases and J by 7 bases, with 21 bases left in between. CDR3 length: 17 amino acids. The chain's CDR3 is CASSLKGLVGTRNEQFF. The CDR3 region has the DNA TGTGCCAGCAGTTTAAAGGGGCTAGTGGGGACCCGGAATGAGCAGTTCTTC.